The present entry profiles one T cell receptor (beta chain) with its context. Some clones are missing from TCRdb's copy, which holds only in-frame ones; the method was immunoSEQ multiplex PCR. The sample comprises some 120,000 clones, 90% of which are singletons, and 2.5% rests with the top ten. This CDR3 has 16 amino acids. Trimming left V 3 bases short and J 3 bases short, with 15 bases between. Germline CDR1 is SGHNT and CDR2 is YYREEE (reference sequence). This record comes from a study of control samples from healthy donors and cancer patients. The rearrangement joins TRBV5-4 to TRBJ2-2, with D hard to call. Input material: blood. This clonotype was obtained from a young man in good health. The CDR3 region is CASSSDITRYTGELFF. The CDR3 nucleotides read TGTGCCAGCAGCTCCGATATCACCCGGTACACCGGGGAGCTGTTTTTT.